The source of this TCR beta chain is a study of blood T cell repertoires in COVID-19. Study information: Some COVID-19 samples were acute and others convalescent; all came from the United States, Italy and Spain. T cells, B-cell-depleted T cells, or PBMCs provided the cDNA or gDNA that served as material.

In the authors' methods: For nucleated cells, counts were estimated from reference gene primer amplification. The data were produced by immunoSEQ multiplex PCR, yet TCRdb's version contains in-frame clones alone and is incomplete. V, J and clone size are taken as reported in that table, and D and trimming were inferred from the DNA itself. In the table there are some 200,000 clones, approximately 85% of which are singletons. The V end lost 5 bases, the J end lost 8 bases, and 18 bases lay between the germline ends. Germline CDR1 reads MNHEY; CDR2 reads SMNVEV (reference sequence). The CDR3 sequence is 14 residues long.

Sequenced material: peripheral blood. This receptor was taken from a woman aged 60-75 years with acute or convalescent COVID-19. The chain couples TRBV27 to TRBJ1-2, with D possibly being TRBD1 (6 bases). The CDR3 reads CASSPNYREGGYTF. As DNA, the CDR3 is TGTGCCAGCAGTCCCAACTACAGGGAGGGCGGCTACACCTTC.